The 20 T cell receptor beta chains listed next were all sequenced from one sample in a study of blood T cells in healthy people across ages (dated by TCRdb to about 2015). Receptor libraries were prepared by 5' RACE. The sequencer was an Illumina HiSeq 2500. The second PCR ran for about 6 to 12 cycles and used a J-beta primer mix along with a sample-barcoded 5' primer. TCRdb ran its own pipeline on the public reads, namely fastp trimming at Q25 and MiXCR clone calling, and kept in-frame beta chains. Entries are consolidated by CDR3 protein sequence, retaining the most common genes and DNA. The sample records 1.5 million to 2 million distinct CDR3 sequences, roughly 50% of which are singletons. 2% to 2.5% of the sample goes to the ten largest clones. The sample was blood. The receptors originated from a middle-aged woman in good health.

This clonotype has more than one count but fewer than ten. The chain joins TRBV4-3 to TRBJ2-3; D is ambiguous. From germline, CDR1 is LGHNA and CDR2 YSLEER. V was pared by 0 bases and J by 2 bases, with 6 bases between. CDR3 length: 14 residues. The DNA of the CDR3 is TGCGCCAGCAGCCAAGATCCTACCACAGATACGCAGTATTTT. It is translated as CASSQDPTTDTQYF.

This rearrangement joins TRBV27 to TRBJ1-6, with a possible D match to TRBD1 (6 bases). This CDR3 is built from 13 residues. The V gene's germline CDR1 is MNHEY and CDR2 SMNVEV (reference sequence). V was pared by 8 bases and J by 10 bases, with 15 bases between. DNA of the CDR3: TGTGCCAGCGGACAGCAGCTGGGATCACCCCTCCACTTT. This gives the protein CASGQQLGSPLHF.

The gene calls are TRBV12-3 or TRBV12-4 and TRBJ2-7; D may be TRBD2 (6 bases). The V gene lost 8 bases and the J gene lost 2 bases, with 16 bases spanning the gap. The CDR3 totals 14 residues. CDR3 amino acids: CASRDHAGTYEQYF. CDR3 DNA: TGTGCCAGCCGCGATCATGCGGGGACCTACGAGCAGTACTTC.

This chain links TRBV7-2 with TRBJ2-1; D ambiguous. The V end lost 5 bases, the J end lost 5 bases, and 10 bases lay between the germline ends. CDR1 is SGHTA, CDR2 FQGNSA, per germline. This CDR3 contains 13 residues. The CDR3 loop reads CASSPTRHNEQFF. The CDR3 coding sequence is TGTGCCAGCAGCCCAACCAGGCACAATGAGCAGTTCTTC.

Here the CDR3 DNA reads TGCAGCGTTGGGAGGTCCGGCGAGACCCAGTACTTC. The encoded protein is CSVGRSGETQYF. The chain combines TRBV29-1 with TRBJ2-5; a possible D gene is TRBD2 (5 bases). The CDR3 runs 12 residues. Trimming shortened V by 4 bases and J by 5 bases, and 11 bases separated the two germline ends. From germline, CDR1 is SQVTM and CDR2 ANQGSEA.

V usage is TRBV3-1 and J usage is TRBJ2-3, with D uncertain. Germline CDR1 and CDR2: LGHDT and YNNKEL (reference sequence). The CDR3 covers 15 residues. Trimming pared 2 bases from V and 4 bases from J, leaving 13 bases between. The CDR3 is CASSQSALMADTQYF. The CDR3, as DNA: TGTGCCAGCAGCCAATCGGCACTGATGGCAGATACGCAGTATTTT.

J is TRBJ1-5 and V is TRBV20-1; 8 nucleotides match TRBD1. The trim removed 0 bases at V and 2 bases at J, leaving 9 bases unmatched. There are 17 residues in the CDR3. Germline loops: CDR1 DFQATT, CDR2 SNEGSKA (reference sequence). CDR3 sequence reads: CSARDWSGGAGNQPQHF. The CDR3 DNA is TGCAGTGCTAGAGATTGGTCAGGGGGCGCGGGCAATCAGCCCCAGCATTTT.

This clonotype was counted a single time. In DNA form, the CDR3 reads TGCGCCAGCAGCCAAGCTGGGACTAGGAAAGAGACCCAGTACTTC. It codes for CASSQAGTRKETQYF. The V gene is TRBV4-1, the J gene TRBJ2-5; TRBD2 matches at 8 bases. The length of the CDR3 is 15 residues. Germline V CDR1 and CDR2: MGHRA, YSYEKL. Trimming at V came to 1 base and at J to 3 bases, leaving 4 bases not matched to a gene.

The gene calls are TRBV5-1 and TRBJ2-3, with a weak D call TRBD2 (6 bases). Trimming left V 4 bases short and J 4 bases short, with 16 bases between. Germline CDR1 SGHRS, CDR2 YFSETQ. The CDR3 is made up of 15 amino acids. The CDR3 sequence is CASSGTPSSADTQYF. Here the CDR3 DNA reads TGCGCCAGCAGCGGGACTCCATCGAGTGCAGATACGCAGTATTTT. The entire variable domain, with the rest obtained from reference TRBV5-1 and TRBJ2-3, is as follows: KAGVTQTPRYLIKTRGQQVTLSCSPISGHRSVSWYQQTPGQGLQFLFEYFSETQRNKGNFPGRFSGRQFSNSRSEMNVSTLELGDSALYLCASSGTPSSADTQYFGPGTRLTVL.

A remark on this clonotype: The junction and the germline gene differ at one end; a read error may be behind it. CDR3 loop: CASRETGDFQETRYF. The CDR3 DNA is TGTGCCAGCAGGGAGACAGGGGACTTCCAAGAGACCCGGTACTTC. The rearrangement links TRBV9 to TRBJ2-5; 8 nucleotides align to TRBD1. This CDR3 spans 15 amino acids. CDR1 SGDLS and CDR2 YYNGEE come from the germline V gene.

The V and J genes are TRBV6-5 and TRBJ2-3; D perhaps matches TRBD1 (5 bases). The CDR3 covers 14 residues. The V gene's germline CDR1 is MNHEY and CDR2 SVGAGI. Trimming shortened V by 6 bases and J by 2 bases, and 12 bases separated the two germline ends. The CDR3 coding sequence is TGTGCCAGCAGCCTCAGACAGAACACAGATACGCAGTATTTT. Encoded protein: CASSLRQNTDTQYF.

This clonotype was detected a few times. The J gene is TRBJ2-5, the V gene TRBV3-1; no clear D. The CDR3 length is 13 residues. Between the trimmed V and J ends, which lost 0 bases and 7 bases, there was a span of 9 bases. Germline CDR1 is LGHDT and CDR2 is YNNKEL (reference sequence). This CDR3 is CASSQDGFGTQYF. CDR3 DNA: TGTGCCAGCAGCCAAGATGGATTTGGGACCCAGTACTTC.

This clonotype was picked up a small number of times. The rearrangement uses TRBV29-1 and TRBJ1-2, with TRBD1 matching 8 bases. This CDR3 contains 13 residues. V lost 7 bases, J lost 4 bases, and 8 bases stayed unmatched. The germline V gene has CDR1 SQVTM and CDR2 ANQGSEA. The CDR3 nucleotides are TGCAGCGCTGAGCAGGGGGCGGGCTATGGCTACACCTTC. It translates to CSAEQGAGYGYTF.

This chain uses TRBV27 with TRBJ1-2; possible D gene TRBD1, 5 bases. The CDR3 length is 15 residues. V shed 6 bases and J shed 4 bases, with 18 bases lying between them. Germline V gives CDR1 MNHEY, CDR2 SMNVEV (reference sequence). CDR3 residues: CASRPKPGLTYGYTF. The CDR3, as DNA: TGTGCCAGCAGACCCAAACCGGGACTTACCTATGGCTACACCTTC.

The chain carries TRBV6-2 or TRBV6-3 and TRBJ2-6; 11 positions agree with TRBD1. The CDR3 is 19 residues long. Looked up from germline, CDR1 is MNHEY and CDR2 is SVGEGT. Losses at the gene ends were 7 bases for V and 1 base for J; bases not matched to a gene: 12. The CDR3: CASTLLPGTGGSGANVLTF. DNA for the CDR3: TGTGCCAGCACCCTCCTCCCCGGGACAGGGGGATCTGGGGCCAACGTCCTGACTTTC.

This rearrangement joins TRBV13 to TRBJ2-5; D may correspond to TRBD1 or TRBD2 (6 bases each). This CDR3 region has 15 residues. Between the trimmed V and J ends, which lost 0 bases and 5 bases, there was a span of 13 bases. Germline V gives CDR1 PRHDT, CDR2 FYEKMQ (reference sequence). CDR3 coding DNA: TGTGCCAGCAGCTTAGGGAGGGGGGTGATCGAGACCCAGTACTTC. It specifies CASSLGRGVIETQYF.

The chain is built from TRBV18 and TRBJ1-2; D remains unclear. Germline assignment: CDR1 KGHSH and CDR2 LQKENI. V shed 2 bases and J shed 5 bases, with 12 bases lying between them. This CDR3 is 14 amino acids long. CDR3 in amino acids: CASSPDTMGYGYTF. DNA for the CDR3: TGTGCCAGCTCACCAGATACGATGGGTTATGGCTACACCTTC.

This chain connects TRBV24-1 to TRBJ2-1; 12 bases are a match to TRBD2. Looked up from germline, CDR1 is KGHDR and CDR2 is SFDVKD. The CDR3 totals 16 residues. J gave up 3 bases and V 4 bases, and 3 bases lay outside the gene matches. The CDR3 DNA follows: TGTGCCACCAGTGAACCGGGACTAGCGGGCTACAATGAGCAGTTCTTC. The encoded protein is CATSEPGLAGYNEQFF.

This clonotype came up many times. The CDR3 region is CASSGQSYEQYF. The CDR3 nucleotides are TGTGCCAGCAGTGGACAGTCCTACGAGCAGTACTTC. The chain links TRBV18 to TRBJ2-7, with a possible D match to TRBD1 (6 bases). Trimming removed 8 bases at V and 1 base at J, with 9 bases between. CDR1 and CDR2 (germline): KGHSH, LQKENI. The CDR3 spans 12 residues.

This sequence joins TRBV6-1 and TRBJ2-1; D ambiguous. Germline values: CDR1 MNHNS, CDR2 SASEGT. Trimming left V 3 bases short and J 10 bases short, with 13 bases between. The CDR3 sequence is 13 residues long. The CDR3 reads CASSDADKGEQFF. CDR3 DNA sequence: TGTGCCAGCAGTGACGCGGATAAAGGAGAGCAGTTCTTC.